The source of this TCR beta chain is a study of T cell repertoires in cytomegalovirus infection (dated by TCRdb to the late 2010s). Some background on the complete study: The HLA type of each donor mattered for the analysis, because public TCR beta signatures pointed to carriage of CMV infection along with the matching HLA type. General findings and caveats noted by the study authors: Cumulative frequency of public TCR beta family members discriminated carriers of CMV infection plus the relevant HLA type in this cohort and an independent 352-donor cohort. The ex vivo response was dominated by HLA-C-restricted CMV-specific TCR beta clonotypes, which also provided the single most frequent clonotype in two of eight donors.

The CDR3 numbers 11 residues from cysteine through phenylalanine. Of the read, only the CDR3 DNA is kept; its 33 bases are in frame from base 1. The germline V gene gives CDR1 as MNHEY and CDR2 as SVGEGT. The V end loses 2 bases and the J end loses 5 bases, and a stretch of 3 bases separates them. This clonotype was detected ten times or more. It has no known antigen specificity. No much larger clonotype is one base removed from it; base qualities were not supplied. Sequencing instrument: Illumina HiSeq 1500. TCRdb redid the processing of the public reads, applying fastp at Q25 and MiXCR, and retained in-frame beta chains. All rows with the same CDR3 protein become a single entry with the most common DNA and genes. The sample data list about 310,000 distinct CDR3 sequences, and 8% to 10% of these were observed just once. The ten largest clones add up to about 2.3% of the sample.

The chain was built from TRBV6-2 or TRBV6-3 and TRBJ2-5, with no reliable assignment of the D segment. The TCR sequence derives from a human donor in good health (CMV status not recorded). Some clones in this sample may be carry-over from other donors' samples. Sequenced: PBMCs. The CDR3 amino acid sequence is: CASSYRETQYF. The DNA sequence follows: TGTGCCAGCAGTTACCGGGAGACCCAGTACTTC.